The 13 T cell receptor beta chains below come from one sample, sequenced in a study of CD8+ T cells in alopecia areata. RNA extraction and reverse transcription yielded cDNA as sequencing template. Libraries were prepared by immunoSEQ multiplex PCR; TCRdb keeps only in-frame clonotypes and omits some of them. This table holds fewer than 200,000 clones, less than 75% found once. The material sequenced was CD8+ T cells sorted from blood, taken at week 0. Receptors were obtained from a human donor with alopecia areata.

The chain couples TRBV9 to TRBJ2-3; 7 nucleotides align to TRBD2. Germline loops: CDR1 SGDLS, CDR2 YYNGEE. V lost 3 bases to trimming and J lost 4 bases; unmatched junction nucleotides: 8. The CDR3 length is 15 residues. This chain's CDR3 is CASSETGGTSDTQYF. Here the CDR3 DNA reads TGTGCCAGCAGCGAGACCGGGGGGACCTCAGATACGCAGTATTTT.

This chain links TRBV7-9 with TRBJ2-1; 9 positions match TRBD1. Germline V gives CDR1 SEHNR, CDR2 FQNEAQ (reference sequence). CDR3 length equals 16 residues. V dropped 1 base and J dropped 5; count of bases not matched to a gene: 6. The CDR3 sequence: CASSLDRRTGDNEQFF. DNA for the CDR3: TGTGCCAGCAGCTTAGACCGCCGGACAGGGGACAATGAGCAGTTCTTC. The full variable domain, in which reference TRBV7-9 and TRBJ2-1 provide the parts outside the CDR3, is DTGVSQNPRHKITKRGQNVTFRCDPISEHNRLYWYRQTLGQGPEFLTYFQNEAQLEKSRLLSDRFSAERPKGSFSTLEIQRTEQGDSAMYLCASSLDRRTGDNEQFFGPGTRLTVL.

The V gene is TRBV29-1, the J gene TRBJ1-1; D is undetermined. The CDR3 runs 13 residues. Germline loops: CDR1 SQVTM, CDR2 ANQGSEA. The V gene lost 8 bases and the J gene lost 5 bases, with 18 bases spanning the gap. CDR3 residues: CSSNGLGYTEAFF. CDR3 DNA: TGCAGCTCCAATGGGTTAGGGTATACTGAAGCTTTCTTT.

The genes are TRBV5-4 and TRBJ2-7; the D gene is possibly TRBD2 (7 bases). This CDR3 is built from 14 residues. Per the germline V gene, CDR1 is SGHNT and CDR2 is YYREEE (reference sequence). Trimming removed 0 bases at V and 4 bases at J, with 11 bases between. The CDR3 DNA is TGTGCCAGCAGCTTGGACAGGGAGGGTTACGAGCAGTACTTC. Its translation: CASSLDREGYEQYF.

The chain combines TRBV2 with TRBJ2-1; a possible D gene is TRBD2 (6 bases). CDR1 and CDR2 (germline): SNHLY, FYNNEI. The CDR3 consists of 15 residues. V was clipped by 8 bases and J by 3 bases, with 17 bases between them. CDR3 nucleotide sequence: TGTGCCAGCCTGACCGGGACTGATTACTACAATGAGCAGTTCTTC. This gives the protein CASLTGTDYYNEQFF.

The chain is built from TRBV6-5 and TRBJ2-7; D not certain. This CDR3 comprises 14 residues. Per the germline V gene, CDR1 is MNHEY and CDR2 is SVGAGI. Trimming took 0 bases from V and 0 from J, leaving 6 bases between them. The CDR3: CASSYSAASYEQYF. CDR3 in DNA: TGTGCCAGCAGTTACTCGGCAGCCTCCTACGAGCAGTACTTC.

The chain uses TRBV4-1 and TRBJ1-2; 7 bases fit TRBD1. This CDR3 has 18 residues. Looked up from germline, CDR1 is MGHRA and CDR2 is YSYEKL. Germline trimming cut 2 bases from V and 4 bases from J; bases unmatched to any gene: 16. CDR3 region: CASSQPFLGQIKSYGYTF. The CDR3 DNA is TGCGCCAGCAGCCAACCGTTTCTGGGACAGATTAAAAGCTATGGCTACACCTTC.

V gene TRBV2 combines with J gene TRBJ2-3; the D is unclear. The CDR3 extends over 14 amino acids. Trimming took off 6 bases at V and 6 bases at J, with 16 bases between the two ends. The germline V gene has CDR1 SNHLY and CDR2 FYNNEI. The chain's CDR3 is CASRAESLMDTQYF. The CDR3 DNA sequence: TGTGCCAGCAGAGCTGAGAGCCTAATGGATACGCAGTATTTT.

In this sample, this clone turned up once. The genes are TRBV29-1 and TRBJ2-1; 8 positions match TRBD2. This CDR3 spans 14 amino acids. Trimming at V came to 6 bases and at J to 4 bases, leaving 8 bases not matched to a gene. Germline CDR1 and CDR2: SQVTM and ANQGSEA. The CDR3 nucleotides read TGCAGCGTATTAGCGGGGCCCTTATACAATGAGCAGTTCTTC. This translates into CSVLAGPLYNEQFF.

A few counts support this clone. The chain links TRBV29-1 to TRBJ2-7; D may be TRBD1 (6 bases). Germline loops: CDR1 SQVTM, CDR2 ANQGSEA. This CDR3 region has 13 residues. The V end was cut by 6 bases, the J end by 2 bases, with 14 bases between. CDR3 bases: TGCAGCGTCCCGGGACACGCGGCCTACGAGCAGTACTTC. Its translation: CSVPGHAAYEQYF.

The chain couples TRBV29-1 to TRBJ2-7; 7 bases map to TRBD1. This CDR3 has 13 amino acids. CDR1 is SQVTM, CDR2 ANQGSEA, per germline. The V gene end was trimmed by 7 bases and the J gene end by 0 bases; junction bases not matched to a gene: 6. The DNA of the CDR3 is TGCAGCGCTTGGACAGGTAGCTCCTACGAGCAGTACTTC. This sequence encodes CSAWTGSSYEQYF.

As DNA, the CDR3 is TGTGCCAGCAGTCACAGGGGTCATGGGGCCAACGTCCTGACTTTC. Translating it yields CASSHRGHGANVLTF. This chain uses TRBV25-1 with TRBJ2-6, with 7 positions matching TRBD1. V lost 5 bases, J lost 3 bases, and 4 bases stayed unmatched. The germline V gene encodes CDR1 MGHDK and CDR2 SYGVNS. The CDR3 runs 15 residues.

This clone was recorded a few times. The chain combines TRBV14 with TRBJ1-2; 10 nucleotides line up with TRBD1. The CDR3 loop spans 13 amino acids. Looked up from germline, CDR1 is SGHDN and CDR2 is FVKESK. Germline trimming cut 4 bases from V and 5 bases from J; bases unmatched to any gene: 1. The CDR3 DNA reads as TGTGCCAGCAGCCTGGGACAGGGGTATGGCTACACCTTC. Its translation: CASSLGQGYGYTF.